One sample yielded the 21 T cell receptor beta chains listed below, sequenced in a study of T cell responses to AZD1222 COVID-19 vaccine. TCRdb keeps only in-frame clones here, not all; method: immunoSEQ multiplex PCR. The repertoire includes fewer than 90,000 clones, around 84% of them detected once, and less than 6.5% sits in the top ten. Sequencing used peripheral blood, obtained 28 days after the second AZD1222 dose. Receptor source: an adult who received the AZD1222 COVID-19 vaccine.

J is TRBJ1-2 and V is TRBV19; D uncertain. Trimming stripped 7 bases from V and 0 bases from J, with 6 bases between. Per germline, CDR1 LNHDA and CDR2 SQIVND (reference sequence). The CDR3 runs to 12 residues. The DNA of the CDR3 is TGTGCCAGTAAGCGAACTAACTATGGCTACACCTTC. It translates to CASKRTNYGYTF.

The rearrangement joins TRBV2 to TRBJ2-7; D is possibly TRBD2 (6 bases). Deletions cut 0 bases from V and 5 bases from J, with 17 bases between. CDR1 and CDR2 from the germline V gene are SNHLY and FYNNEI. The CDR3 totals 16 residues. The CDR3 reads CASSEARGVRPHEQYF. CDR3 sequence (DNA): TGTGCCAGCAGTGAAGCCCGCGGGGTGCGCCCCCACGAGCAGTACTTC.

CDR3 sequence reads: CAITRGQGKGDTQYF. CDR3 sequence (DNA): TGTGCCATCACCAGGGGACAGGGGAAGGGAGATACGCAGTATTTT. The V call is TRBV10-3, the J call TRBJ2-3; TRBD1 aligns across 10 bases. The CDR3 spans 15 residues. Germline CDR1 and CDR2: ENHRY and SYGVKD. The junction had 9 bases not matched to a gene; V was cut back by 7 bases and J by 5 bases.

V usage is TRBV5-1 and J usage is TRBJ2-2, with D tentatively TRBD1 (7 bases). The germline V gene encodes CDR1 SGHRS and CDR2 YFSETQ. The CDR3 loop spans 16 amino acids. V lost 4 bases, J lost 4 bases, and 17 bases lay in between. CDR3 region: CASSAGTAGITGELFF. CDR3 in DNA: TGCGCCAGCAGCGCCGGGACAGCGGGTATCACCGGGGAGCTGTTTTTT. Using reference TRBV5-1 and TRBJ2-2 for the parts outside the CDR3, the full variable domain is KAGVTQTPRYLIKTRGQQVTLSCSPISGHRSVSWYQQTPGQGLQFLFEYFSETQRNKGNFPGRFSGRQFSNSRSEMNVSTLELGDSALYLCASSAGTAGITGELFFGEGSRLTVL.

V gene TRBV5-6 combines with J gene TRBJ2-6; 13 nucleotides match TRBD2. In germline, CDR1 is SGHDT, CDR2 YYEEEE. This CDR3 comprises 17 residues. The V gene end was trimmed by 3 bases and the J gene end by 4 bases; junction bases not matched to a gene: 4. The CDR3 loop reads CASSSTSGGPGANVLTF. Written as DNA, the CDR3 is TGTGCCAGCAGCTCGACTAGCGGGGGGCCGGGGGCCAACGTCCTGACTTTC.

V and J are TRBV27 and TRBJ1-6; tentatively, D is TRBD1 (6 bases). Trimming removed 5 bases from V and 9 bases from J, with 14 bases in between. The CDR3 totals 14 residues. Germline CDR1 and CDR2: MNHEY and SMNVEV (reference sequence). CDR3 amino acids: CASSLTGNGSPLHF. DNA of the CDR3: TGTGCCAGCAGTCTCACAGGGAATGGTTCACCCCTCCACTTT.

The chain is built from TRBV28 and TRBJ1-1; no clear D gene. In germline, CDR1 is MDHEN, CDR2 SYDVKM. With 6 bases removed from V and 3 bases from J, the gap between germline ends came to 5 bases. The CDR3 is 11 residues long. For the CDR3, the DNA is TGTGCCAGCAGGCGTTACACTGAAGCTTTCTTT. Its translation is CASRRYTEAFF.

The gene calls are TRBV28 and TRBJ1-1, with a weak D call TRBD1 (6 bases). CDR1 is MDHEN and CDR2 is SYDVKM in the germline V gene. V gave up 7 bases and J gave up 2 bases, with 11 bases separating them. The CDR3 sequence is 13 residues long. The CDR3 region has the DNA TGTGCCAGCAAAACACAGGGTAACACTGAAGCTTTCTTT. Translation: CASKTQGNTEAFF.

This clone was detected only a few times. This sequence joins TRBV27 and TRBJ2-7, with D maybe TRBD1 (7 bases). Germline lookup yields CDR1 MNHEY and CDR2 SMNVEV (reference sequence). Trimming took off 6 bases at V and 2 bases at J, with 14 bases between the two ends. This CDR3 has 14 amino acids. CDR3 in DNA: TGTGCCAGCAGGCGGGACAGCCAGACCTACGAGCAGTACTTC. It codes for CASRRDSQTYEQYF.

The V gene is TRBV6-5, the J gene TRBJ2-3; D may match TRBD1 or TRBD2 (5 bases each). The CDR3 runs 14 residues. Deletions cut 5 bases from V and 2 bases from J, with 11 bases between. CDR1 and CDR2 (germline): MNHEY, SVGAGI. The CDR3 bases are TGTGCCAGCAGTCCCCCGGGACCCACAGATACGCAGTATTTT. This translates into CASSPPGPTDTQYF.

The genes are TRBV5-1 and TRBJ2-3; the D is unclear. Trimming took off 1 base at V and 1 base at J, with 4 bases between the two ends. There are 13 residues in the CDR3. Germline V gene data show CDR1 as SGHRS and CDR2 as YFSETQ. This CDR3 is CASSLFRTDTQYF. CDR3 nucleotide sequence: TGCGCCAGCAGCTTGTTTCGCACAGATACGCAGTATTTT.

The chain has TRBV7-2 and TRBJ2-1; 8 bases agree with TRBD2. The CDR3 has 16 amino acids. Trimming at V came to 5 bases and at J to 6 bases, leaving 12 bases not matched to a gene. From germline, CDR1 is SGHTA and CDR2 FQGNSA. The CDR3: CASSKIPGTSSNEQFF. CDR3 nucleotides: TGTGCCAGCAGCAAAATACCCGGGACTAGTTCCAATGAGCAGTTCTTC. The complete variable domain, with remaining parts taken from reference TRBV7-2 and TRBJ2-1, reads GAGVSQSPSNKVTEKGKDVELRCDPISGHTALYWYRQSLGQGLEFLIYFQGNSAPDKSGLPSDRFSAERTGGSVSTLTIQRTQQEDSAVYLCASSKIPGTSSNEQFFGPGTRLTVL.

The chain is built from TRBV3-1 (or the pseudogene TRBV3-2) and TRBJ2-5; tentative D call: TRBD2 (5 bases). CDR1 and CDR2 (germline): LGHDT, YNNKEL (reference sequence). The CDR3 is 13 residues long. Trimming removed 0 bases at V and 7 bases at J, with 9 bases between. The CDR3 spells CASSQDMAGTQYF. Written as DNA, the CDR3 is TGTGCCAGCAGCCAAGATATGGCGGGGACCCAGTACTTC.

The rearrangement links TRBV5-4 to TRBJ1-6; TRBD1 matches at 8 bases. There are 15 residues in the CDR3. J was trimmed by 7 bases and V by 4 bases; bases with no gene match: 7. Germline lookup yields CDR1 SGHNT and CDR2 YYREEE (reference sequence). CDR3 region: CASSPSGQENSPLHF. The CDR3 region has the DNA TGTGCCAGCAGCCCTTCGGGACAGGAGAATTCACCCCTCCACTTT. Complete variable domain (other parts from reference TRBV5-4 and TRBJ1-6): ETGVTQSPTHLIKTRGQQVTLRCSSQSGHNTVSWYQQALGQGPQFIFQYYREEENGRGNFPPRFSGLQFPNYSSELNVNALELDDSALYLCASSPSGQENSPLHFGNGTRLTVT.

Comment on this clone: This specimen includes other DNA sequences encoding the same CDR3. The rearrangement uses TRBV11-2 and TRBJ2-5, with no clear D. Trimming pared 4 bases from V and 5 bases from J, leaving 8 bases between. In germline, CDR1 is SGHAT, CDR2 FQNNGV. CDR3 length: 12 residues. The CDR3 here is CASSSGSETQYF. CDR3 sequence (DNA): TGTGCCAGCAGCTCTGGCAGTGAGACCCAGTACTTC.

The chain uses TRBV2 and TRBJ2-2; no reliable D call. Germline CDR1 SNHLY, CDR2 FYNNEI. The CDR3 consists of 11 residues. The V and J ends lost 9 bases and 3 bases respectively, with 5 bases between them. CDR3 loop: CASSYTGELFF. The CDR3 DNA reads TGTGCCAGTTCCTACACCGGGGAGCTGTTTTTT.

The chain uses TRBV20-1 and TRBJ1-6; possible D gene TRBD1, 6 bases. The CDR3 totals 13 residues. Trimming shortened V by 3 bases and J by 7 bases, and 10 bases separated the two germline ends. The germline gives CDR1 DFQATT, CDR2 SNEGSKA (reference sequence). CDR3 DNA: TGCAGTGCTAGTCCGCAGGGGAATTCACCCCTCCACTTT. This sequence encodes CSASPQGNSPLHF.

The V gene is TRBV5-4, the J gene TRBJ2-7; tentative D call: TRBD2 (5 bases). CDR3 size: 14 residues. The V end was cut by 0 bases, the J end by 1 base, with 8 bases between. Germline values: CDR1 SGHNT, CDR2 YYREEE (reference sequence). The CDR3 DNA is TGTGCCAGCAGCTTGGTCGGGGATTCCTACGAGCAGTACTTC. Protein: CASSLVGDSYEQYF.

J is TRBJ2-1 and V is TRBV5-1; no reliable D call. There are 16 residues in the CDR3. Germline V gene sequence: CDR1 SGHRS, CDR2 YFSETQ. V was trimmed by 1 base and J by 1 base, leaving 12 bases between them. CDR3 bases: TGCGCCAGCAGCTTGTTGCCCGTAGGGTCCTACAATGAGCAGTTCTTC. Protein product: CASSLLPVGSYNEQFF.

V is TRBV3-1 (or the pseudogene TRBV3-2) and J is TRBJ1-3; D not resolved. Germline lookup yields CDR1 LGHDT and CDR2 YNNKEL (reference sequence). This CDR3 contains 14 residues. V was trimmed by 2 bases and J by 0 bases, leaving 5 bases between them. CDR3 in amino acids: CASSQRDSGNTIYF. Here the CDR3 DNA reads TGTGCCAGCAGCCAAAGGGACTCTGGAAACACCATATATTTT.

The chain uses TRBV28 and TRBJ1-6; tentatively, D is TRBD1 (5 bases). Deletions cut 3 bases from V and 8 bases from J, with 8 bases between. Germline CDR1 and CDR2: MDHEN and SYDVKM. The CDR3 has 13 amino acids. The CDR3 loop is CASSFLTDSPLHF. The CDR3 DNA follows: TGTGCCAGCAGTTTCCTGACAGATTCACCCCTCCACTTT.